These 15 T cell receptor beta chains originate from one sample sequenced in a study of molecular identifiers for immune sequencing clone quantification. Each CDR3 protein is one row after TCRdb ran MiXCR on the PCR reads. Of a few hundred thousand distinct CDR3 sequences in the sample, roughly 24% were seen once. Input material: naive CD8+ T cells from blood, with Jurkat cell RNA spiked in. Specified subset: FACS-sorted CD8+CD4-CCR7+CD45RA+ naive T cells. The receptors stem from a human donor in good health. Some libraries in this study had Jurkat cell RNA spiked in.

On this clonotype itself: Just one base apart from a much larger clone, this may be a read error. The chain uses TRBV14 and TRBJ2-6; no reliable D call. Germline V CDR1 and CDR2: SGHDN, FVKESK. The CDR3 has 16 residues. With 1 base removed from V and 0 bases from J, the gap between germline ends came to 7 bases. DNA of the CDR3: TGTGCCAGCAGCCAAGCTTTCGGCTCTGGGGCCAACGTCCTGACTTTC. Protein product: CASSQAFGSGANVLTF.

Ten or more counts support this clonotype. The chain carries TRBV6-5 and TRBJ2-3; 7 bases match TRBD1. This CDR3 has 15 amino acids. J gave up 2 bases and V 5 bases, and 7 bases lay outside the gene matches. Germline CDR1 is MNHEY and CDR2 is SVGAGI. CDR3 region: CASSPGTVNTDTQYF. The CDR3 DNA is TGTGCCAGCAGTCCCGGGACAGTAAACACAGATACGCAGTATTTT.

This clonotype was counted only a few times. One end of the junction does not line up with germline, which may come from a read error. CDR3 in DNA: TGTGCCAGCAGTTTATTCGGACAGGGGGTCTACGGGCAGTACTTC. This codes for CASSLFGQGVYGQYF. V gene TRBV27 combines with J gene TRBJ2-7, with 10 bases aligning to TRBD1. The CDR3 contains 15 residues. Germline lookup yields CDR1 MNHEY and CDR2 SMNVEV (reference sequence).

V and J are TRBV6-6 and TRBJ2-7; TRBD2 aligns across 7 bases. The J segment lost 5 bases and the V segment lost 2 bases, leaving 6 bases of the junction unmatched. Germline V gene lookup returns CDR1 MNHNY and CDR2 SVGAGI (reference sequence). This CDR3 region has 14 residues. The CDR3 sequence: CASSYPTGGHEQYF. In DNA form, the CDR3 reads TGTGCCAGCAGTTACCCAACGGGAGGCCACGAGCAGTACTTC.

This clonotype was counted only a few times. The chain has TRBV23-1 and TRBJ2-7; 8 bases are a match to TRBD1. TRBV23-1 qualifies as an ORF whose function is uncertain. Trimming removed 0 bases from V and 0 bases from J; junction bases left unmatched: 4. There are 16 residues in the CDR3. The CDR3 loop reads CASSQSEGQDSYEQYF. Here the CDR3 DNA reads TGCGCCAGCAGTCAATCAGAGGGACAGGACTCCTACGAGCAGTACTTC.

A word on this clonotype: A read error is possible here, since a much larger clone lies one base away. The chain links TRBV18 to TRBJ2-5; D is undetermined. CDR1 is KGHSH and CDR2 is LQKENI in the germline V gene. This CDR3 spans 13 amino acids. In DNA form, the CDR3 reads TGTACCAGCTCCCCGAGAGACCAGGAGACCCAGTACTTC. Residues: CTSSPRDQETQYF.

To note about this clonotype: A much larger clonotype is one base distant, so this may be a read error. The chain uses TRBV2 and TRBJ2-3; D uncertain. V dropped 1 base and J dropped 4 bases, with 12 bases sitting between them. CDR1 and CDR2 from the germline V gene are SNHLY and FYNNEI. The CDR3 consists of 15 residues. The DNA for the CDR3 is TGTGCCAGCAGTGAAGTGAGTTATCGCGCAGATACGCAGTATTTT. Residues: CASSEVSYRADTQYF.

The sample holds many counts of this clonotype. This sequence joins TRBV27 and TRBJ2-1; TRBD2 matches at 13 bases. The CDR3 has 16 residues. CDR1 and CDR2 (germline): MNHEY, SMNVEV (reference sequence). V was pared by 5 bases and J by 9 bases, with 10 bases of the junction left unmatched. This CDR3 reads CASSPTSGGAAIEQFF. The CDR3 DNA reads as TGTGCCAGCAGTCCTACTAGCGGGGGGGCCGCTATTGAGCAGTTCTTC.

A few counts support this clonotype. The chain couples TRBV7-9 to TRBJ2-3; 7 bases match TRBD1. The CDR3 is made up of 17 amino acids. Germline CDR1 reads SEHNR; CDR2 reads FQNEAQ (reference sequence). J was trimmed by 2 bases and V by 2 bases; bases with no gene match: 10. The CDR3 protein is CASSLPITGVYTDTQYF. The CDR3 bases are TGTGCCAGCAGCTTACCGATCACAGGGGTCTACACAGATACGCAGTATTTT.

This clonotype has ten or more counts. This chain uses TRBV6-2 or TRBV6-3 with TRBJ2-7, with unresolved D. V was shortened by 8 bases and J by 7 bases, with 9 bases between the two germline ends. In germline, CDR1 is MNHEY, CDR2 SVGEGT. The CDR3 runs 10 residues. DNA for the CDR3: TGTGCCAGCTCCGCTGGGGAGCAGTACTTC. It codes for CASSAGEQYF.

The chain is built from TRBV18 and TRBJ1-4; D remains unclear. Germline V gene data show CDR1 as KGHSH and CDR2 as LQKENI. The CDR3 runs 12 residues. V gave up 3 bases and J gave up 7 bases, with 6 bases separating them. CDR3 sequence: CASSPDREKLFF. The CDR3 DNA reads TGTGCCAGCTCACCCGACCGTGAAAAACTGTTTTTT.

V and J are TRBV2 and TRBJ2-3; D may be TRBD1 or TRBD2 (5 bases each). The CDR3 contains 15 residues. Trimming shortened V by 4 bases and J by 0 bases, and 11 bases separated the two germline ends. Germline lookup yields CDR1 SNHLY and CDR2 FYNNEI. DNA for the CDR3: TGTGCCAGCAGTGCGGGGCAGTCTAGCACAGATACGCAGTATTTT. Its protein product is CASSAGQSSTDTQYF. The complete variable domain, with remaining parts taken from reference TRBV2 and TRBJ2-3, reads EPEVTQTPSHQVTQMGQEVILRCVPISNHLYFYWYRQILGQKVEFLVSFYNNEISEKSEIFDDQFSVERPDGSNFTLKIRSTKLEDSAMYFCASSAGQSSTDTQYFGPGTRLTVL.

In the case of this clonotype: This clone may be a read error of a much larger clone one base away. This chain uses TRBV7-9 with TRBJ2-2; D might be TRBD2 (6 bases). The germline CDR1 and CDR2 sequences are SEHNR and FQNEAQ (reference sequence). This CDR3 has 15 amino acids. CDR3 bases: TGTGCCAGCAGCTTAGGCGGGAACGGGCCCGGGGAGCTGCTTTTT. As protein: CASSLGGNGPGELLF.

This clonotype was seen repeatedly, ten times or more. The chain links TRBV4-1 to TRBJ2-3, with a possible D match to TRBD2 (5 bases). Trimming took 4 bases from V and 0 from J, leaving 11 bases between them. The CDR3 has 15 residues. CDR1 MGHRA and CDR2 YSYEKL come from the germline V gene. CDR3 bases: TGCGCCAGCAGCCCGACGGGAACTAGCACAGATACGCAGTATTTT. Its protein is CASSPTGTSTDTQYF.

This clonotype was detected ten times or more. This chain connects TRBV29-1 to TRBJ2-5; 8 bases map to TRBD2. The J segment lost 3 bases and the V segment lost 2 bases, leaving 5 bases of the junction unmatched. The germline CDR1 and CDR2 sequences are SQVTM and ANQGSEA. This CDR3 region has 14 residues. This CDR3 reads CSVELAGLEETQYF. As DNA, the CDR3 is TGCAGCGTTGAATTAGCGGGATTAGAAGAGACCCAGTACTTC. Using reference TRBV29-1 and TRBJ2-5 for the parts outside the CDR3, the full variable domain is SAVISQKPSRDICQRGTSLTIQCQVDSQVTMMFWYRQQPGQSLTLIATANQGSEATYESGFVIDKFPISRPNLTFSTLTVSNMSPEDSSIYLCSVELAGLEETQYFGPGTRLLVL.